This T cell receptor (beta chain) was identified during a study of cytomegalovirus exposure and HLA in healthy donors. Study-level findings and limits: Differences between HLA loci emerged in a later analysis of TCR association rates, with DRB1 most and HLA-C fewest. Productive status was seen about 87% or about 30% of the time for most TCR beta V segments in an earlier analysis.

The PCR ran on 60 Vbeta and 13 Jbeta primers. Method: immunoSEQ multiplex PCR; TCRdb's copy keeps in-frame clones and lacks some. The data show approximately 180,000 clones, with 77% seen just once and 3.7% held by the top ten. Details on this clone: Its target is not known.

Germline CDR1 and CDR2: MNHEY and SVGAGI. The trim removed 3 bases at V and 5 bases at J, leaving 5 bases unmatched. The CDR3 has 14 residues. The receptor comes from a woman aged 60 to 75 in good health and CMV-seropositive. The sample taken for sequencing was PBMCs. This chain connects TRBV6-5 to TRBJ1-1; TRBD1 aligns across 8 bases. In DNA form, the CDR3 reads TGTGCCAGCAGTTATGGGACAGGTACGACTGAAGCTTTCTTT. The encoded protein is CASSYGTGTTEAFF.